A single sample gave rise to the 22 T cell receptor beta chains below, sequenced in a study of control samples from healthy donors and cancer patients. Profiled with immunoSEQ multiplex PCR; TCRdb holds only in-frame clones, not every one. The data contain around 90,000 clones, more than 70% of them singletons. The sequencing sample was made of blood. These TCRs come from a woman in her thirties or forties in good health.

The DNA of the CDR3 is TGTGCCAGCAGGGACAGCGGTGAAAAACTGTTTTTT. It translates to CASRDSGEKLFF. This chain uses TRBV27 with TRBJ1-4; D might be TRBD1 (6 bases). The CDR3 sequence is 12 residues long. V was shortened by 6 bases and J by 7 bases, with 9 bases between the two germline ends. In germline, CDR1 is MNHEY, CDR2 SMNVEV (reference sequence).

The chain couples TRBV3-1 (or the pseudogene TRBV3-2) to TRBJ1-1; tentative D call: TRBD1 (6 bases). This CDR3 contains 18 residues. Trimming cost V 5 bases and J 0 bases, with 22 bases left between them. CDR1 LGHDT and CDR2 YNNKEL come from the germline V gene (reference sequence). CDR3 bases: TGTGCCAGCAGCTCCAGGCGGGACAATGTCTTCATGAACACTGAAGCTTTCTTT. Amino acids: CASSSRRDNVFMNTEAFF.

A few counts support this clone. The chain joins TRBV3-1 (or the pseudogene TRBV3-2) to TRBJ2-7; D is unresolved. The CDR3 runs 11 residues. Looked up from germline, CDR1 is LGHDT and CDR2 is YNNKEL (reference sequence). The V end was cut by 4 bases, the J end by 0 bases, with 1 base between. CDR3 sequence (DNA): TGTGCCAGCAGCCGCTCCTACGAGCAGTACTTC. Translation gives CASSRSYEQYF.

The gene calls are TRBV7-2 and TRBJ2-3; 10 nucleotides align to TRBD2. This CDR3 region has 16 residues. CDR1 SGHTA and CDR2 FQGNSA come from the germline V gene. V gave up 5 bases and J gave up 7 bases; unmatched junction bases: 12. Here the CDR3 DNA reads TGTGCCAGCAGCCCCACCCCTACTAGCGGGGCTCATACGCAGTATTTT. It yields the protein CASSPTPTSGAHTQYF.

The table lists this clone with a count of one. The chain joins TRBV30 to TRBJ1-1, with 10 bases fitting TRBD1. The V gene's germline CDR1 is GTSNPN and CDR2 SVGIG (reference sequence). This CDR3 has 13 residues. J gave up 0 bases and V 8 bases, and 3 bases lay outside the gene matches. The CDR3, as DNA: TGTGCCCGGGACAGGGGAATGAACACTGAAGCTTTCTTT. Residues: CARDRGMNTEAFF.

The table lists this clone with a few counts. In the same sample, other DNA sequences code for this CDR3. The V and J genes are TRBV20-1 and TRBJ1-2; D unclear. The V gene's germline CDR1 is DFQATT and CDR2 SNEGSKA (reference sequence). Trimming took 0 bases from V and 9 from J, leaving 5 bases between them. The CDR3 is made up of 10 amino acids. CDR3 sequence (DNA): TGCAGTGCTAGAGATCACCGCTACACCTTC. This sequence encodes CSARDHRYTF.

The V gene is TRBV19, the J gene TRBJ2-1; D may be TRBD1 (6 bases). Trimming shortened V by 0 bases and J by 5 bases, and 20 bases separated the two germline ends. Looked up from germline, CDR1 is LNHDA and CDR2 is SQIVND (reference sequence). The CDR3 has 18 amino acids. As DNA, the CDR3 is TGTGCCAGTAGTATAGATCAGAACAGGGTCCTCGATCACAATGAGCAGTTCTTC. Translation: CASSIDQNRVLDHNEQFF.

Only a few counts were recorded for this clone. This rearrangement joins TRBV2 to TRBJ1-6, with D hard to call. Germline V CDR1 and CDR2: SNHLY, FYNNEI. V shed 6 bases and J shed 9 bases, with 9 bases lying between them. There are 12 residues in the CDR3. The CDR3 sequence: CASRTESSPLHF. CDR3 sequence (DNA): TGTGCCAGCAGGACTGAGAGTTCACCCCTCCACTTT.

The rearrangement uses TRBV7-3 and TRBJ2-3; 9 nucleotides match TRBD1. V was clipped by 1 base and J by 5 bases; unmatched bases: 4. The CDR3 has 15 residues. Germline-derived CDR1 and CDR2 are SGHTA and FQGTGA. CDR3 residues: CASSLNPGQGDTQYF. As DNA, the CDR3 is TGTGCCAGCAGCTTAAATCCGGGACAGGGAGATACGCAGTATTTT.

The J gene is TRBJ1-3, the V gene TRBV7-9; D not resolved. The CDR3 sequence is 15 residues long. Germline-derived CDR1 and CDR2 are SEHNR and FQNEAQ (reference sequence). Trimming left V 3 bases short and J 0 bases short, with 9 bases between. The CDR3 coding sequence is TGTGCCAGCAGCTTGGGCAGTTCCTCTGGAAACACCATATATTTT. Amino acids: CASSLGSSSGNTIYF. The whole variable domain, remainder taken from reference TRBV7-9 and TRBJ1-3, is DTGVSQNPRHKITKRGQNVTFRCDPISEHNRLYWYRQTLGQGPEFLTYFQNEAQLEKSRLLSDRFSAERPKGSFSTLEIQRTEQGDSAMYLCASSLGSSSGNTIYFGEGSWLTVV.

The gene calls are TRBV3-1 (or the pseudogene TRBV3-2) and TRBJ1-2, with D unclear. V was pared by 0 bases and J by 8 bases, with 13 bases between. CDR1 and CDR2 from the germline V gene are LGHDT and YNNKEL (reference sequence). This CDR3 is 14 amino acids long. The CDR3 protein is CASSQDVGLSGYTF. The CDR3 nucleotides read TGTGCCAGCAGCCAAGATGTAGGGCTCAGCGGCTACACCTTC.

Turning to this clone: Distinct nucleotide sequences in the sample also encode this CDR3. The CDR3 here is CASSHRGNNEQFF. CDR3 nucleotide sequence: TGTGCCAGCAGCCACAGAGGGAACAATGAGCAGTTCTTC. The chain is built from TRBV3-1 (or the pseudogene TRBV3-2) and TRBJ2-1; TRBD2 might be the D (5 bases). The V and J ends lost 3 bases and 5 bases respectively, with 8 bases between them. The CDR3 length is 13 residues. Germline loops: CDR1 LGHDT, CDR2 YNNKEL (reference sequence).

The chain combines TRBV4-3 with TRBJ2-6, with D hard to call. CDR1 and CDR2 (germline): LGHNA, YSLEER. V was pared by 2 bases and J by 0 bases, with 8 bases between. This CDR3 region has 16 residues. The CDR3 region is CASSQSQTSGANVLTF. The CDR3 DNA follows: TGCGCCAGCAGCCAATCCCAGACCTCTGGGGCCAACGTCCTGACTTTC.

V gene TRBV7-2 combines with J gene TRBJ1-5; 10 bases fit TRBD1. V trimming: 4 bases; J trimming: 2 bases; junction bases outside the gene matches: 5. The CDR3 covers 16 residues. Germline V gene data show CDR1 as SGHTA and CDR2 as FQGNSA. CDR3 loop: CASSSGTGVRNQPQHF. The DNA for the CDR3 is TGTGCCAGCAGCTCCGGGACAGGGGTTCGCAATCAGCCCCAGCATTTT. The whole variable domain, filled in from reference TRBV7-2 and TRBJ1-5, reads GAGVSQSPSNKVTEKGKDVELRCDPISGHTALYWYRQSLGQGLEFLIYFQGNSAPDKSGLPSDRFSAERTGGSVSTLTIQRTQQEDSAVYLCASSSGTGVRNQPQHFGDGTRLSIL.

The chain joins TRBV2 to TRBJ1-2, with a possible D match to TRBD1 (6 bases). V dropped 5 bases and J dropped 5 bases, with 12 bases sitting between them. CDR3 length: 13 amino acids. Germline CDR1 and CDR2: SNHLY and FYNNEI. CDR3 bases: TGTGCCAGCAGTTTTCGACAGGAATATGGCTACACCTTC. It encodes CASSFRQEYGYTF.

The rearrangement joins TRBV7-3 to TRBJ1-6, with D hard to call. Germline V gene lookup returns CDR1 SGHTA and CDR2 FQGTGA. Trimming shortened V by 4 bases and J by 6 bases, and 7 bases separated the two germline ends. The CDR3 contains 13 residues. In DNA, the CDR3 is TGTGCCAGCAGCTGGGATTTTAATTCACCCCTCCACTTT. Translating gives CASSWDFNSPLHF.

The gene calls are TRBV4-3 and TRBJ2-1; 13 bases align to TRBD2. J was trimmed by 2 bases and V by 0 bases; bases with no gene match: 4. The V gene's germline CDR1 is LGHNA and CDR2 YSLEER. The CDR3 runs to 18 residues. In DNA form, the CDR3 reads TGCGCCAGCAGCCAAGATCGAGGACTAGCGGGGGCCTACAATGAGCAGTTCTTC. Translating gives CASSQDRGLAGAYNEQFF.

This CDR3 is CASSFQYTGELFF. The CDR3 nucleotides read TGTGCCAGCAGTTTTCAGTACACCGGGGAGCTGTTTTTT. The V gene is TRBV12-3 or TRBV12-4, the J gene TRBJ2-2; no firm D call. V was shortened by 3 bases and J by 3 bases, with 5 bases between the two germline ends. The CDR3 spans 13 residues.

The chain combines TRBV7-3 with TRBJ2-6; 9 positions match TRBD1. After removal of 5 bases from V and 3 bases from J, the junction contained 11 bases not matched to a gene. CDR3 length: 18 residues. From germline, CDR1 is SGHTA and CDR2 FQGTGA. This CDR3 is CASSPRGGQGYGANVLTF. CDR3 nucleotide sequence: TGTGCCAGCAGCCCCCGAGGGGGACAGGGTTATGGGGCCAACGTCCTGACTTTC.

The rearrangement joins TRBV4-1 to TRBJ2-3, with TRBD2 identical over 8 bases. Germline CDR1 MGHRA, CDR2 YSYEKL. The V segment lost 0 bases and the J segment 13 bases; nucleotides outside the gene matches: 9. This CDR3 is 14 amino acids long. Written as DNA, the CDR3 is TGCGCCAGCAGCCAAGATAGGACTAGCCGGTTTGAGTATTTT. It codes for CASSQDRTSRFEYF.

This clone was seen more than once but under ten times. The chain is built from TRBV19 and TRBJ2-4; D is uncertain. Between the trimmed V and J ends, which lost 5 bases and 3 bases, there was a span of 20 bases. The germline CDR1 and CDR2 sequences are LNHDA and SQIVND (reference sequence). This CDR3 is 17 amino acids long. In nucleotides, the CDR3 is TGTGCCAGTAGTCCCCGTGCCGGGTTTGGGGACAAAAACATTCAGTACTTC. Protein sequence: CASSPRAGFGDKNIQYF.

This clone was seen only a few times. The chain carries TRBV5-4 and TRBJ1-4; 9 bases fit TRBD1. The germline gives CDR1 SGHNT, CDR2 YYREEE (reference sequence). V lost 4 bases, J lost 3 bases, and 7 bases stayed unmatched. This CDR3 spans 16 amino acids. This chain's CDR3 is CASSRDRAGPNEKLFF. The CDR3 DNA reads TGTGCCAGCAGCAGGGACAGGGCTGGCCCTAATGAAAAACTGTTTTTT. The full variable domain, in which reference TRBV5-4 and TRBJ1-4 provide the parts outside the CDR3, is ETGVTQSPTHLIKTRGQQVTLRCSSQSGHNTVSWYQQALGQGPQFIFQYYREEENGRGNFPPRFSGLQFPNYSSELNVNALELDDSALYLCASSRDRAGPNEKLFFGSGTQLSVL.